This entry features one T cell receptor beta chain sequence. Germline CDR1 and CDR2: KGHDR and SFDVKD. There are 14 residues in the CDR3. Trimming at V came to 5 bases and at J to 7 bases, leaving 6 bases not matched to a gene. This specimen comes from a study of blood T cell repertoires in COVID-19. Across the study: Samples of COVID-19 (acute and convalescent) were obtained from the United States, Italy and Spain.

Enrolled through a virtual design, the participants were between about 18 and 100 years of age and came from 24 US areas. What the recovered Cohort 3 donors had was two negative PCRs, clearance, or symptom resolution. The authors' processing: Amplification with reference gene primers provided the estimates of nucleated cell counts. Sequencing used immunoSEQ multiplex PCR; TCRdb keeps in-frame clones, though not all of them. The DNA was the basis for D and trimming; V, J and clone size are from that table. This sample carries about 330,000 clones, around 87% of them seen once, and the ten largest clones take about 5.2%.

The sequencing input was PBMCs or T cells enriched from blood (not recorded which). The chain links TRBV24-1 to TRBJ2-1, with 8 bases identical to TRBD1. The sequence derives from a woman aged 25 to 45 who had recovered from COVID-19. CDR3 region: CATSGGTGTNEQFF. The CDR3 DNA is TGTGCCACCAGTGGTGGGACAGGTACGAATGAGCAGTTCTTC.